The source of this TCR beta chain is a study of spatial heterogeneity in lung cancer. Across the study: Each unique TCR and UMI combination was seen more than ten times on average in raw reads. Study outcomes and limitations: Ubiquitous expanded tumor TCRs were observed in blood more at resection than follow-up.

Each molecule of TCR cDNA was tagged with one unique molecular identifier. Using its own MiXCR run on the 5' RACE reads, TCRdb lists one record per CDR3 protein. Among tens of thousands of distinct CDR3 sequences listed, around 7% were seen once. This CDR3 is 17 amino acids long. Trimming left V 2 bases short and J 1 base short, with 15 bases between. Germline V gene lookup returns CDR1 SEHNR and CDR2 FQNEAQ (reference sequence). As to time point: sample taken at primary tumor resection. In each case, whole RNA from tumor, nontumor lung or frozen PBMC was sequenced unsorted. Donation came from over 60 patients with untreated early-stage non-small cell lung cancer. Ten or more counts support this clonotype. Antigen: not known.

This sequence was found in a male donor with early-stage non-small cell lung cancer. The sample was PBMCs, taken at surgery. The V call is TRBV7-9, the J call TRBJ1-3, with D uncertain. DNA for the CDR3: TGTGCCAGCAGCTTAAGTCGCACGGTTTTTTCTGGAAACACCATATATTTT. Amino acids: CASSLSRTVFSGNTIYF.